Below are 22 T cell receptor delta chains sequenced from a single sample in a study of gamma-delta chains in newborns, infants, children. TCRdb re-called the reads through CATT. The table lists a few thousand delta-chain clones, around 3% of them singletons, with roughly 15% in the top ten. Sequencing used blood. These receptors were taken from a child who was a newborn, infant or young child, either healthy, febrile or measles-vaccinated (not recorded which).

In the case of this clone: One base separates it from a far larger clone, so it is likely a read error. Other nucleotide sequences from this sample produce the same CDR3. The gene calls are TRAV29/DV5 and TRDJ2; 11 bases agree with TRDD3. Trimming at V came to 0 bases and at J to 2 bases, leaving 33 bases not matched to a gene. CDR3 length: 26 amino acids. Germline-derived CDR1 and CDR2 are NSMFDY and ISSIKDK. As DNA, the CDR3 is TGTGCAGCAAGCGCGACGTCTGAAACGTGGGGGATACGCAATATAGTTGCGTCGGGGTTGACAGCACAACTCTTCTTT. Translated, it gives CAASATSETWGIRNIVASGLTAQLFF.

This clone is large. Other DNA sequences in this specimen translate into the identical CDR3. The V call is TRDV1, the J call TRDJ2; no clear D. The CDR3 consists of 15 residues. Germline-derived CDR1 and CDR2 are TSWWSYY and QGS. The V gene lost 5 bases and the J gene lost 4 bases, with 14 bases spanning the gap. CDR3 nucleotide sequence: TGTGCTCTTGGGCGACATAGGGCTCGGACAGCACAACTCTTCTTT. It translates to CALGRHRARTAQLFF.

This clone was counted between two and nine times. A far bigger clonotype differs at one base, so this is likely a read error. The CDR3 sequence: CALGFLYPFYEGRLGDTDKLIF. CDR3 DNA: TGTGCTCTTGGGTTCCTGTACCCGTTTTACGAGGGAAGACTGGGGGACACCGATAAACTCATCTTT. This rearrangement joins TRDV1 to TRDJ1; 8 nucleotides line up with TRDD3. V gave up 5 bases and J gave up 0 bases; unmatched junction bases: 26. The CDR3 is 22 residues long. Germline assignment: CDR1 TSWWSYY and CDR2 QGS.

This clone was counted between two and nine times. This likely came from a read error, as a far larger clone is one base away. The chain recombines TRDV2 with TRDJ1; 7 positions match TRDD3. V was clipped by 0 bases and J by 4 bases; unmatched bases: 1. CDR1 and CDR2 from the germline V gene are GEAIGNYY and EKD. The CDR3 is 13 amino acids. CDR3 in DNA: TGTGCCTGTGACACCTGGGGGAACGATAAACTCATCTTT. Amino acid sequence: CACDTWGNDKLIF.

Notes on this clone: Since a much larger clone is just one base distant, this may be a read error. The sample carries other DNA sequences with the same CDR3. The chain recombines TRAV29/DV5 with TRDJ1, with TRDD3 matching 8 bases. This CDR3 region has 18 residues. Germline V gene lookup returns CDR1 NSMFDY and CDR2 ISSIKDK. The DNA of the CDR3 is TGTGCGGCAAGCGCTCTCCTACGAAGGGGATACAGCACCGATAAACTCATCTTT. Translated, it gives CAASALLRRGYSTDKLIF.

This clone was counted between two and nine times. The mismatch at residue 5 between this DNA's translation and the TCRdb protein of a much larger clone likely reflects a read error; the protein shown is translated from the DNA. The chain employs TRDV2 and TRDJ3; D call uncertain. CDR1 GEAIGNYY and CDR2 EKD come from the germline V gene. With 3 bases removed from V and 0 bases from J, the gap between germline ends came to 11 bases. The CDR3 loop spans 17 amino acids. The CDR3 sequence is CACDLYGSSWDTRQMFF. The CDR3 coding sequence is TGTGCCTGTGACCTCTACGGTAGCTCCTGGGACACCCGACAGATGTTTTTC.

Regarding this clone: This sequence may be a read error, since a much larger clone differs from it by one base. Other DNA sequences in the same sample also yield this CDR3. The chain employs TRDV1 and TRDJ2, with 12 bases fitting TRDD3. The CDR3 extends over 20 amino acids. The V gene's germline CDR1 is TSWWSYY and CDR2 QGS. The CDR3 is CALGELVLYWGIPLPAQLFF. The CDR3 region has the DNA TGTGCTCTTGGGGAACTGGTCCTGTACTGGGGGATACCTTTGCCAGCACAACTCTTCTTT.

The rearrangement uses TRDV2 and TRDJ2; 10 positions agree with TRDD3. In germline, CDR1 is GEAIGNYY, CDR2 EKD. The CDR3 is 18 residues long. V lost 0 bases and J lost 4; bases outside the gene matches: 10. Written as DNA, the CDR3 is TGTGCCTGTGACACCGTAGGCGGGGGGATACGCGGGACAGCACAACTCTTCTTT. It translates to CACDTVGGGIRGTAQLFF.

This clone has a count of ten or more. A far larger clone is just one base off, so this is likely a read error. The CDR3 here is CACDILGDADKLIF. In DNA, the CDR3 is TGTGCCTGTGACATACTGGGGGACGCCGATAAACTCATCTTT. The chain uses TRDV2 and TRDJ1; 9 nucleotides align to TRDD3. The V and J ends lost 2 bases and 3 bases, in that order; junction bases with no gene match: 3. CDR3 length: 14 residues. Germline loops: CDR1 GEAIGNYY, CDR2 EKD.

This clone was counted between two and nine times. It is likely a read error: a sequence one base away is far more abundant. The V call is TRDV2, the J call TRDJ3; 13 bases fit TRDD3. The CDR3 is 21 residues long. Germline V gene data show CDR1 as GEAIGNYY and CDR2 as EKD. V dropped 3 bases and J dropped 5; count of bases not matched to a gene: 15. The CDR3 protein is CACDVLLGDTHFTRDTRQMFF. The CDR3, as DNA: TGTGCCTGTGACGTCTTACTGGGGGATACGCATTTCACCCGGGACACCCGACAGATGTTTTTC.

This clone was seen more than once but under ten times. The protein in TCRdb stems from a much larger clone and differs at residue 10 from this DNA's translation, likely a read error; here the protein is translated from the DNA. V usage is TRDV2 and J usage is TRDJ1; tentative D call: TRDD3 (6 bases). Trimming cost V 0 bases and J 4 bases, with 14 bases left between them. The CDR3 is made up of 15 amino acids. CDR1 is GEAIGNYY and CDR2 is EKD in the germline V gene. The CDR3 coding sequence is TGTGCCTGTGACACCCTGGGGACACCCTGCGATAAACTCATCTTT. This gives the protein CACDTLGTPCDKLIF.

This clone is deemed large. This sample includes further DNA sequences coding for the same CDR3. The V call is TRDV2, the J call TRDJ1; TRDD3 matches at 10 bases. Germline lookup yields CDR1 GEAIGNYY and CDR2 EKD. This CDR3 has 14 residues. The junction had 4 bases not matched to a gene; V was cut back by 0 bases and J by 7 bases. CDR3 in amino acids: CACDTGGYVSKLIF. As DNA, the CDR3 is TGTGCCTGTGACACCGGGGGATACGTGAGTAAACTCATCTTT.

By share of the sample, this clone is medium-sized. A far larger clone is only one base removed, so a read error is likely. This chain links TRDV2 with TRDJ3; TRDD3 aligns across 9 bases. From germline, CDR1 is GEAIGNYY and CDR2 EKD. The CDR3 is made up of 16 amino acids. The CDR3 region is CAYDWGSSWDTRQMFF. For the CDR3, the DNA is TGTGCCTATGACTGGGGGAGCTCCTGGGACACCCGACAGATGTTTTTC.

This clone qualifies as large. Distinct nucleotide sequences in the sample also encode this CDR3. The chain has TRDV1 and TRDJ2, with D uncertain. Trimming took 2 bases from V and 2 from J, leaving 9 bases between them. Germline loops: CDR1 TSWWSYY, CDR2 QGS. The CDR3 contains 15 residues. CDR3 DNA: TGTGCTCTTGGGGAAAGGGCGGGATTGACAGCACAACTCTTCTTT. It specifies CALGERAGLTAQLFF.

Comment on this clone: The TCRdb protein comes from a much larger clone and disagrees with this DNA's translation at residue 4, likely due to a read error; the protein given here is derived from the DNA. The chain carries TRDV2 and TRDJ3, with 10 bases lining up with TRDD3. CDR1 and CDR2 from the germline V gene are GEAIGNYY and EKD. The CDR3 runs to 20 residues. V gave up 5 bases and J gave up 0 bases; unmatched junction bases: 12. DNA for the CDR3: TGTGCCTGTGGCTTCCGTACTGGGGGATCTAGCTCCTGGGACACCCGACAGATGTTTTTC. This codes for CACGFRTGGSSSWDTRQMFF.

By share of the sample, this clone is large (0.1 to 1%). At the DNA level, this CDR3 is encoded by other sequences in the same sample as well. The chain carries TRDV2 and TRDJ3, with TRDD3 matching over 10 bases. This CDR3 has 18 amino acids. Unmatched junction bases numbered 4, after V lost 3 bases and J lost 0 bases. Germline V gene data show CDR1 as GEAIGNYY and CDR2 as EKD. The CDR3 loop is CACDAAGGYSWDTRQMFF. The DNA for the CDR3 is TGTGCCTGTGACGCTGCTGGGGGATACTCCTGGGACACCCGACAGATGTTTTTC.

The genes are TRDV2 and TRDJ3, with TRDD3 matching 13 bases. The CDR3 runs to 20 residues. Germline CDR1 and CDR2: GEAIGNYY and EKD. V gave up 1 base and J gave up 0 bases; unmatched junction bases: 5. The CDR3 region is CACDTVLGDTGSWDTRQMFF. CDR3 sequence (DNA): TGTGCCTGTGACACTGTACTGGGGGATACGGGCTCCTGGGACACCCGACAGATGTTTTTC.

Comments on this clone: TCRdb lists the protein of a much larger clone for this DNA, which differs at residue 12, so this is likely a read error; the protein given here is translated from the DNA itself. The chain joins TRDV2 to TRDJ3; TRDD3 matches at 10 bases. Germline CDR1 is GEAIGNYY and CDR2 is EKD. V dropped 4 bases and J dropped 2; count of bases not matched to a gene: 13. CDR3 length: 20 residues. The CDR3 region is CACDYLLGDPYPWDTRQMFF. The CDR3 DNA follows: TGTGCCTGTGATTACTTACTGGGGGATCCTTATCCCTGGGACACCCGACAGATGTTTTTC.

Points on this clone: This may come from a read error, since a much larger clone is one base off. Additional DNA sequences in this sample encode the identical CDR3. The V and J genes are TRDV3 and TRDJ1; the D gene is possibly TRDD3 (6 bases). There are 14 residues in the CDR3. Germline CDR1 is TVYSNPD and CDR2 is GDNSRS (reference sequence). CDR3 amino acids: CAFHPLGYTDKLIF. CDR3 in DNA: TGCGCCTTTCACCCCCTGGGGTACACCGATAAACTCATCTTT.

This clone showed up just a few times. This may be a read error, as it is one base from a much larger clone. The same CDR3 arises from other DNA sequences in this sample as well. The CDR3 is CALGESPTRSYWGTVTAQLFF. In DNA form, the CDR3 reads TGTGCTCTTGGGGAAAGCCCTACACGGTCGTACTGGGGGACCGTGACAGCACAACTCTTCTTC. The V call is TRDV1, the J call TRDJ2; 9 bases map to TRDD3. This CDR3 has 21 amino acids. Germline V gene lookup returns CDR1 TSWWSYY and CDR2 QGS.

This clone was counted a few times. A far more abundant clone sits one base away, making this likely a read error. Other DNA sequences of this sample code for an identical CDR3. This chain uses TRDV2 with TRDJ1; 12 positions match TRDD3. CDR3 length equals 19 residues. CDR1 and CDR2 (germline): GEAIGNYY, EKD. The chain's CDR3 is CACDTVSAGGYEDTDKLIF. The DNA of the CDR3 is TGTGCCTGTGACACCGTAAGTGCTGGGGGATACGAGGACACCGATAAGCTCATCTTT.

The sample holds a few counts of this clone. This may come from a read error, since a much larger clone is one base off. The chain links TRDV2 to TRDJ3; TRDD3 matches 11 bases. The CDR3 extends over 21 amino acids. Per germline, CDR1 GEAIGNYY and CDR2 EKD. After removal of 3 bases from V and 1 base from J, the junction contained 13 bases not matched to a gene. CDR3 sequence reads: CACDQYWGIYTHSWDTRQMFF. In DNA form, the CDR3 reads TGTGCCTGTGACCAGTACTGGGGGATATATACCCATTCCTGGGACACCCGACAGATGTTTTTC.